Shown below are 21 T cell receptor beta chains from a single sample sequenced in a study of vaccination and CD4 T cells after COVID-19. The Oncomine TCR Beta short-read assay sequenced DNA from cultured CD4+ T cells. One entry per CDR3 protein results from TCRdb running MiXCR on the PCR reads. The sample includes about 22,000 distinct CDR3 sequences, 35% to 45% of them seen just once. No cognate antigen is known for these TCRs. The time point: late sampling 161 to 241 days after vaccination in a few convalescent patients. Treatment described: approximately nine-day PBMC culture with coronavirus spike peptide pools or control peptides (ViraFEST assay). The source material was CD4+ T cells from blood, cultured in vitro, sampled about 7 months after SARS-CoV-2 vaccination. These receptors all stem from a human donor who had recovered from COVID-19.

This rearrangement joins TRBV7-2 to TRBJ1-2; 7 nucleotides match TRBD1. The CDR3 extends over 16 amino acids. The germline gives CDR1 SGHTA, CDR2 FQGNSA. V dropped 4 bases and J dropped 4; count of bases not matched to a gene: 12. The CDR3 nucleotides are TGTGCCAGCAGCTCCCTATTAGACAGGGTGATCTATGGCTACACCTTC. Residues: CASSSLLDRVIYGYTF.

A few counts support this clonotype. The chain carries TRBV4-2 and TRBJ1-6; 8 bases align to TRBD1. The CDR3 length is 17 residues. Looked up from germline, CDR1 is LGHNA and CDR2 is YNFKEQ. V gave up 6 bases and J gave up 2 bases; unmatched junction bases: 9. The CDR3 region has the DNA TGTGCCAGCAGTGGCGGACAGGGAAGCACCTATAATTCACCCCTCCACTTT. This sequence encodes CASSGGQGSTYNSPLHF.

V is TRBV15 and J is TRBJ1-6; D may be TRBD1 (6 bases). V lost 8 bases, J lost 8 bases, and 19 bases lay in between. The V gene's germline CDR1 is LNHNV and CDR2 YYDKDF (reference sequence). This CDR3 has 15 amino acids. The CDR3 region is CATRRNPGADSPLHF. CDR3 nucleotides: TGTGCCACCCGGAGAAACCCGGGGGCTGATTCACCCCTCCACTTT.

The J gene is TRBJ1-5, the V gene TRBV4-1; TRBD1 matches 7 bases. The germline CDR1 and CDR2 sequences are MGHRA and YSYEKL. V trimming: 11 bases; J trimming: 4 bases; junction bases outside the gene matches: 14. This CDR3 has 15 residues. The CDR3 protein is CADPSGQGGNQPQHF. The DNA of the CDR3 is TGCGCCGACCCAAGTGGCCAGGGGGGGAATCAGCCCCAGCATTTT.

The genes are TRBV5-4 and TRBJ2-1; D is unresolved. Germline V gene sequence: CDR1 SGHNT, CDR2 YYREEE (reference sequence). This CDR3 region has 13 residues. Between the trimmed V and J ends, which lost 4 bases and 4 bases, there was a span of 9 bases. The CDR3: CASSPVGYNEQFF. In DNA form, the CDR3 reads TGTGCCAGCAGCCCCGTAGGTTACAATGAGCAGTTCTTC.

The chain combines TRBV20-1 with TRBJ2-7; 8 nucleotides align to TRBD2. The V gene end was trimmed by 6 bases and the J gene end by 5 bases; junction bases not matched to a gene: 12. There are 14 residues in the CDR3. Germline assignment: CDR1 DFQATT and CDR2 SNEGSKA (reference sequence). The CDR3 here is CSAIDRAGADEQYF. The CDR3 bases are TGCAGTGCCATCGATAGAGCGGGAGCGGACGAGCAGTACTTC.

This clonotype was picked up a small number of times. The chain is built from TRBV20-1 and TRBJ2-5, with TRBD2 as a possible D gene (5 bases). Looked up from germline, CDR1 is DFQATT and CDR2 is SNEGSKA (reference sequence). V was trimmed by 0 bases and J by 2 bases, leaving 10 bases between them. The CDR3 extends over 14 amino acids. The CDR3 region has the DNA TGCAGTGCTAGAGACATTAGAGGGCAAGAGACCCAGTACTTC. Protein: CSARDIRGQETQYF.

The CDR3: CASSFRKRESNKPNYGYTF. The CDR3 coding sequence is TGTGCCAGCAGCTTTAGGAAAAGAGAATCCAACAAACCTAACTATGGCTACACCTTC. The chain employs TRBV11-2 and TRBJ1-2; D not resolved. V gave up 3 bases and J gave up 0 bases, with 23 bases separating them. Germline V CDR1 and CDR2: SGHAT, FQNNGV. CDR3 length equals 19 residues.

The rearrangement uses TRBV21-1 and TRBJ2-1; the listed D gene, TRBD1, was not tested against the DNA. TRBV21-1 is described as a pseudogene. The CDR3 runs to 16 residues. CDR3 amino acids: CASYYPGTVTYNEQFF. The CDR3 DNA sequence: TGTGCCAGCTACTACCCAGGGACAGTTACTTACAATGAGCAGTTCTTC.

This clonotype qualifies as medium-sized. The chain has TRBV6-1 and TRBJ2-3, with D perhaps TRBD1 or TRBD2 (5 bases each). V was pared by 7 bases and J by 0 bases, with 8 bases between. This CDR3 spans 13 amino acids. Germline V gene lookup returns CDR1 MNHNS and CDR2 SASEGT. The CDR3, as DNA: TGTGCCAGCAAGGGACCTAGCACAGATACGCAGTATTTT. Translating it yields CASKGPSTDTQYF.

To note about this clonotype: This may be a read error: a much more frequent sequence differs by one nucleotide. V usage is TRBV7-2 and J usage is TRBJ1-5; no reliable D call. The CDR3 has 13 amino acids. From germline, CDR1 is SGHTA and CDR2 FQGNSA. CDR3 residues: CASSYSSDQPQHF. The CDR3 coding sequence is TGTGCCAGCAGCTATAGTAGCGATCAGCCCCAGCATTTT.

This clonotype was seen more than once but under ten times. The chain has TRBV27 and TRBJ1-5; D is perhaps TRBD1 (5 bases). The germline gives CDR1 MNHEY, CDR2 SMNVEV (reference sequence). Between the trimmed V and J ends, which lost 6 bases and 6 bases, there was a span of 15 bases. The CDR3 totals 14 residues. The CDR3 DNA follows: TGTGCCAGCAGGTACCAGCAGGGTTCTCAGCCCCAGCATTTT. It is translated as CASRYQQGSQPQHF.

The rearrangement links TRBV7-3 to TRBJ2-2; D may be TRBD2 (7 bases). CDR3 length: 16 residues. Germline V gene data show CDR1 as SGHTA and CDR2 as FQGTGA. Deletions cut 1 base from V and 0 bases from J, with 9 bases between. CDR3 bases: TGTGCCAGCAGCTTAAGAGGGGGGGCGAACACCGGGGAGCTGTTTTTT. This encodes CASSLRGGANTGELFF.

This clonotype was observed a handful of times. The chain has TRBV5-4 and TRBJ2-5, with TRBD2 identical over 13 bases. V trimming: 5 bases; J trimming: 7 bases; junction bases outside the gene matches: 11. The germline V gene has CDR1 SGHNT and CDR2 YYREEE (reference sequence). CDR3 length: 16 amino acids. CDR3 protein: CASRLGLAGETGTQYF. The DNA of the CDR3 is TGTGCCAGCAGACTCGGACTAGCGGGGGAAACGGGGACCCAGTACTTC.

The V gene is TRBV6-5, the J gene TRBJ1-6; TRBD1 might be the D (5 bases). The CDR3 is 17 amino acids. Germline lookup yields CDR1 MNHEY and CDR2 SVGAGI. Trimming stripped 2 bases from V and 0 bases from J, with 11 bases between. The CDR3 DNA sequence: TGTGCCAGCAGTTACCGGACATCCCGCTCCTATAATTCACCCCTCCACTTT. The encoded protein is CASSYRTSRSYNSPLHF.

This chain connects TRBV30 to TRBJ1-1; D gene uncertain. The CDR3 loop spans 12 amino acids. Trimming removed 2 bases at V and 1 base at J, with 5 bases between. Germline V gene data show CDR1 as GTSNPN and CDR2 as SVGIG (reference sequence). CDR3 protein: CAWSTWNTEAFF. As DNA, the CDR3 is TGTGCCTGGAGTACCTGGAACACTGAAGCTTTCTTT.

The rearrangement joins TRBV20-1 to TRBJ2-3; 8 bases map to TRBD2. The CDR3 covers 16 residues. Germline CDR1 reads DFQATT; CDR2 reads SNEGSKA (reference sequence). V lost 3 bases to trimming and J lost 5 bases; unmatched junction nucleotides: 13. The CDR3 coding sequence is TGCAGTGCTAGTGCCCCTTCCAGCGGGAGACAAGATACGCAGTATTTT. Encoded protein: CSASAPSSGRQDTQYF.

Only a few counts were recorded for this clonotype. The rearrangement links TRBV20-1 to TRBJ2-1, with D tentatively TRBD2 (5 bases). Germline assignment: CDR1 DFQATT and CDR2 SNEGSKA (reference sequence). Trimming left V 0 bases short and J 0 bases short, with 21 bases between. This CDR3 region has 19 residues. The CDR3 DNA is TGCAGTGCTAGAGATCCAATCCTAGCCCTCCTAAGCTCCTACAATGAGCAGTTCTTC. Protein sequence: CSARDPILALLSSYNEQFF.

A few counts support this clonotype. This chain links TRBV20-1 with TRBJ2-2; 12 nucleotides align to TRBD2. Per the germline V gene, CDR1 is DFQATT and CDR2 is SNEGSKA (reference sequence). V was clipped by 5 bases and J by 6 bases; unmatched bases: 4. This CDR3 spans 14 amino acids. The CDR3 loop reads CSAGRTSGAGELFF. CDR3 DNA sequence: TGCAGTGCTGGTCGGACTAGCGGGGCCGGGGAGCTGTTTTTT.

CDR3: CASSRTSLTYEQYF. The CDR3 DNA sequence: TGTGCCAGCAGCCGGACTAGCCTAACCTACGAGCAGTACTTC. The chain is built from TRBV7-9 and TRBJ2-7; 8 bases fit TRBD2. V dropped 5 bases and J dropped 2; count of bases not matched to a gene: 5. This CDR3 is built from 14 residues. Germline-derived CDR1 and CDR2 are SEHNR and FQNEAQ (reference sequence).

The chain recombines TRBV11-3 with TRBJ1-6; unclear D gene. V was cut by 5 bases and J by 3 bases, with 8 bases left in between. The length of the CDR3 is 14 residues. Germline lookup yields CDR1 SGHNT and CDR2 YENEEA. CDR3 nucleotide sequence: TGTGCCAGCAGCCCGAGGGACTATAATTCACCCCTCCACTTT. Translating it yields CASSPRDYNSPLHF.